This TCR beta chain comes out of a study of T cell repertoires in ileal Crohn's disease (dated by TCRdb to between 2019 and 2020). Some background on the complete study: Median disease duration was roughly 8.2 years, and around a third of patients were identified as active smokers at the time of surgery. All patients had surgery for a complication: stricturing disease in about 60% and penetrating disease in 39%. Postoperative therapy was given to about half of the patients, with thiopurines administered to some 10 patients and anti-TNF agents administered to 15 to 20 patients. TCR repertoire analysis was done in 45 to 65 Crohn's disease patients from a prospective multicentre cohort. The study ran alongside a multicentre cohort designed to identify predictors of early endoscopic recurrence after ileocolonic resection. A Rutgeerts score higher than i0 was the definition used for endoscopic postoperative recurrence. A total of 170 or so mucosal samples from some 60 patients were sequenced, with samples obtained at several locations on the surgical specimen and at postoperative endoscopy.

V is pared back by 2 bases and J by 2 bases, with 14 bases lying between the germline termini. The CDR3, cysteine through phenylalanine, is 16 amino acids long. The only DNA kept is the CDR3, 48 bases in frame from the first base. The germline V gene encodes CDR1 SGHAT and CDR2 FQNNGV. Points the paper makes about the study in general: Endoscopic recurrence was linked to a higher percentage of high-frequency clones at surgery, and recurrence occurred in every patient whose clonality exceeded 26.8% (18/57). Mucosal CD4 and CD8 T cells were sorted and sequenced only in a subgroup of patients, whose size was not stated. Compared with non-smokers, patients who were active smokers at surgery showed a significantly higher proportion of clonal expansions (approximately 26% vs 17%, p=0.02). Sorted CD8 T cells carried more high-frequency clones than CD4 T cells, suggesting mucosal expansions were mainly CD8.

Before cell sorting, lamina propria lymphocytes from surgical specimens were separated using a Ficoll-hypaque gradient. Adults with ileal or ileocolonic Crohn's disease and an indication for ileocolonic resection were eligible for inclusion. CD4 and CD8 T cells were sorted on a BD FACSAria III with mean purity above 98%. Concerning this clone: No antigen is known for it. Base quality data are lacking; no much larger clone is found one base away.

Receptor libraries were prepared by the immunoSEQ multiplex PCR assay. CDR3 regions were amplified from genomic DNA by Adaptive Biotechnology using a two-step, amplification bias-controlled multiplex PCR. The first PCR used primers for every V and J gene segment; the second PCR added barcodes and Illumina adapters. CDR3 libraries were sequenced on an Illumina instrument. The original pipeline was this. Analysis combined the vendor-provided pipelines with custom analysis of raw data in R/Bioconductor under R version 3.3.0. Clonality, ranging from 0 to 1, was calculated as the inverse of the normalised Shannon entropy of all productive clones. High-frequency clones were defined as the share of the repertoire taken up by the top 100 clones, keeping only clones that passed a 95% confidence test. Repertoire diversity was measured with the Simpson index, and overlap between samples was measured with the Morisita-Horn index. TCRdb obtained this table from immuneACCESS and retained in-frame rearrangements with V and J assigned. These tables miss some clones; where compared with another copy, unresolved V genes account for less than half of the shortfall, and the remainder is unexplained. The V and J calls and the clone size are those of that table, but D and trimming were determined from the DNA. The sample table lists about 2,100 clones, roughly four fifths of them with a count of one. Approximately 12% of the sample lies in the top ten.

The origin of this receptor is an adult with Crohn's disease. Some clones in this sample may be carry-over from other donors' samples. The sequence joins TRBV11-2 to TRBJ2-3; TRBD2 is a possible D gene, resting on 6 matching bases. The specimen was CD8+ T cells from ileum. Here is the DNA: TGTGCCAGCAGCTTACTCGGAGGGCTGTACACAGATACGCAGTATTTT. The resulting protein is CASSLLGGLYTDTQYF. Beyond the CDR3, the reference TRBV11-2 and TRBJ2-3 genes provide the residues; the full variable domain reads: EAGVAQSPRYKIIEKRQSVAFWCNPISGHATLYWYQQILGQGPKLLIQFQNNGVVDDSQLPKDRFSAERLKGVDSTLKIQPAKLEDSAVYLCASSLLGGLYTDTQYFGPGTRLTVL.